One TCR beta chain is described in this entry. Its cognate antigen is unknown. This specimen belongs to a study of CD8 T cells in ankylosing spondylitis. It was by quantitative 5'-RACE with molecular barcodes that TCR beta libraries were made. Via MiXCR, TCRdb re-called the 5' RACE reads, giving one row per CDR3 protein. The repertoire holds about 700,000 distinct CDR3 sequences, with around 19% as singletons. Study results and caveats: Earlier literature documents some of the motif variants in reactive arthritis synovial fluid and blood. What appeared characteristic of ankylosing spondylitis blood was a TCR beta motif of eight highly homologous variants. CD8+ disease-linked clones were present at relatively low frequencies in blood. Clones tied to disease were said to be significantly enriched in matched ankylosing spondylitis synovial fluid.

Trimming removed 3 bases at V and 2 bases at J, with 13 bases between. CDR3 length equals 16 residues. The chain joins TRBV12-3 or TRBV12-4 to TRBJ2-2, with D tentatively TRBD1 (6 bases). The TCR originated in a male donor with ankylosing spondylitis. The specimen sequenced was blood, either unsorted or a sorted T cell fraction (not recorded which). The CDR3 DNA is TGTGCCAGCAGTTTCGGTGTGGGACAAAACACCGGGGAGCTGTTTTTT. Protein product: CASSFGVGQNTGELFF.